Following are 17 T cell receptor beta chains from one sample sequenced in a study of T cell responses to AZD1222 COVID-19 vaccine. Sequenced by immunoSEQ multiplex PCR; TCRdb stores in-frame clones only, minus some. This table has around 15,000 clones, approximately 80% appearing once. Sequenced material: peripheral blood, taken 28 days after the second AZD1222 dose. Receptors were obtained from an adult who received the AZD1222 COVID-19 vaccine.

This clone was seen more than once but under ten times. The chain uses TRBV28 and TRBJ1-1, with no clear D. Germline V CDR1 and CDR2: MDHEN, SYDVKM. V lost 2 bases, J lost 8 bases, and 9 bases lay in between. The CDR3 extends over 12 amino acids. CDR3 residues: CASSLEAVEAFF. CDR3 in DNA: TGTGCCAGCAGTTTAGAGGCAGTGGAAGCTTTCTTT.

For the CDR3, the DNA is TGTGCAAGTCGCTTAGGGGAAATCCAAGAGACCCAGTACTTC. Translated: CASRLGEIQETQYF. The chain employs TRBV12-2 and TRBJ2-5. TRBV12-2 is designated a pseudogene. This CDR3 region has 14 residues.

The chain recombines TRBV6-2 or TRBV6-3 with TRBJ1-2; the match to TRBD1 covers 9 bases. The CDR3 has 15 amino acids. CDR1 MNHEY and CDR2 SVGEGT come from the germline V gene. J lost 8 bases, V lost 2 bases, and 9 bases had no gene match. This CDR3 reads CASSYRAQGAGGYTF. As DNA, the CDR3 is TGTGCCAGCAGTTACAGGGCACAGGGGGCAGGAGGCTACACCTTC.

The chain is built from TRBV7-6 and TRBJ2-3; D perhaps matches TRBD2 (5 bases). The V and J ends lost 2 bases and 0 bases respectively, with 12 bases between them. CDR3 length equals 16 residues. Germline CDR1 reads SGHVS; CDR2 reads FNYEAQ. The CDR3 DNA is TGTGCCAGCAGCTTATTCAGCGGCCGAAGCACAGATACGCAGTATTTT. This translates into CASSLFSGRSTDTQYF.

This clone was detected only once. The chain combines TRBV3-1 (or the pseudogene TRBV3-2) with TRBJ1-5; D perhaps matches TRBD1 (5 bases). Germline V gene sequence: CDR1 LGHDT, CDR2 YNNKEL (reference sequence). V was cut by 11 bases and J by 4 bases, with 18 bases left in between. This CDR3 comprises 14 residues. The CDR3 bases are TGTGCCGGCCGGGACGACGACCGGAATCAGCCCCAGCATTTT. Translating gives CAGRDDDRNQPQHF.

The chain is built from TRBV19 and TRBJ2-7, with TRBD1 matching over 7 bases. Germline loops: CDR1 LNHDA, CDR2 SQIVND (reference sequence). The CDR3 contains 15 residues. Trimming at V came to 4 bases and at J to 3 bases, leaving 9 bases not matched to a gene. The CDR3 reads CASSRDSFGGYEQYF. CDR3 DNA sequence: TGTGCCAGTAGTAGGGACAGTTTCGGAGGCTACGAGCAGTACTTC.

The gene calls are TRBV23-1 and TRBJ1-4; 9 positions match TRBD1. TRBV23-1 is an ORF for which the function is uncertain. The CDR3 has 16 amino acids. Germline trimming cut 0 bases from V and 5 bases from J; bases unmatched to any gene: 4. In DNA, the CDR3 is TGCGCCAGCAGTCAATCCGTGGGACAGGGCAATGAAAAACTGTTTTTT. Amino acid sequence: CASSQSVGQGNEKLFF.

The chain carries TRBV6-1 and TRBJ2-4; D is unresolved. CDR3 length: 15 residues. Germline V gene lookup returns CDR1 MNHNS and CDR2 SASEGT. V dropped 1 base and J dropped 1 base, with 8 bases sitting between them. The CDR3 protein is CASSEGPVAKNIQYF. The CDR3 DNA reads TGTGCCAGCAGTGAAGGGCCAGTGGCCAAAAACATTCAGTACTTC.

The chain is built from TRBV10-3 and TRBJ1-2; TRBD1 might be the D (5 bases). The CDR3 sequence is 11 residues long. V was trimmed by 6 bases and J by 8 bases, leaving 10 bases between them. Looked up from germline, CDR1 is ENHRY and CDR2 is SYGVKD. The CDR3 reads CAISQGEGYTF. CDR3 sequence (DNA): TGTGCCATCAGCCAAGGGGAGGGCTACACCTTC.

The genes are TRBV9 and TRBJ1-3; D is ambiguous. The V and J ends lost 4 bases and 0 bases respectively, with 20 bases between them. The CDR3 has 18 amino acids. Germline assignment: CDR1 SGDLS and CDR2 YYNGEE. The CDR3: CASSPHGPSPGSGNTIYF. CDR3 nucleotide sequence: TGTGCCAGCAGCCCACACGGACCTTCTCCAGGCTCTGGAAACACCATATATTTT.

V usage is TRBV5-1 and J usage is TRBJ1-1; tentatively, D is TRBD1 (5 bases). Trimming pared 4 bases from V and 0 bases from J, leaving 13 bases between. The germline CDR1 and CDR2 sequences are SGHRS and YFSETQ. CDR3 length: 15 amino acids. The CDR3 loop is CASSSQQAMNTEAFF. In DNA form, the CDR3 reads TGCGCCAGCAGCAGCCAACAGGCGATGAACACTGAAGCTTTCTTT.

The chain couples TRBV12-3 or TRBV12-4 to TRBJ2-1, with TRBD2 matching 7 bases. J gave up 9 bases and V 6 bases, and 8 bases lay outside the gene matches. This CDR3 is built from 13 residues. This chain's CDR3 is CASRNGLDTEQFF. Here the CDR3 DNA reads TGTGCCAGCAGAAACGGACTAGACACTGAGCAGTTCTTC.

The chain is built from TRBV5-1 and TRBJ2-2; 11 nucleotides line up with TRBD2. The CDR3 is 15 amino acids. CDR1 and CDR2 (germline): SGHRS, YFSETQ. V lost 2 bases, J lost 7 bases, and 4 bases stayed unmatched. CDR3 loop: CASSFSGRAGGELFF. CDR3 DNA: TGCGCCAGCAGCTTTAGCGGGAGGGCCGGCGGGGAGCTGTTTTTT.

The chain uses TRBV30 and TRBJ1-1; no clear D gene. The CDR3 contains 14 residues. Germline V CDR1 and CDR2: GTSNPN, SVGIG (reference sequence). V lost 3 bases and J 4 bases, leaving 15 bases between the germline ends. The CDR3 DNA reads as TGTGCCTGGAGCCCGACCAGCGGGCGCACTGAAGCTTTCTTT. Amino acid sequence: CAWSPTSGRTEAFF.

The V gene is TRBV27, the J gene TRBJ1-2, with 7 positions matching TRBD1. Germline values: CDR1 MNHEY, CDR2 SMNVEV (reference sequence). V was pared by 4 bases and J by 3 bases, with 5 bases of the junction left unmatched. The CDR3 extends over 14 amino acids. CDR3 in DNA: TGTGCCAGCAGTTCCACAGGGGCGGACTATGGCTACACCTTC. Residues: CASSSTGADYGYTF.

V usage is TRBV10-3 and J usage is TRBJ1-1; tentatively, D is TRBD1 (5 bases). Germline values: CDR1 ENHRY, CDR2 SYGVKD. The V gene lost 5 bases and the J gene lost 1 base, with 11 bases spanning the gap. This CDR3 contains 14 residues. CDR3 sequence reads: CAISPTGQNTEAFF. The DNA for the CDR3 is TGTGCCATCAGTCCCACAGGCCAGAACACTGAAGCTTTCTTT.

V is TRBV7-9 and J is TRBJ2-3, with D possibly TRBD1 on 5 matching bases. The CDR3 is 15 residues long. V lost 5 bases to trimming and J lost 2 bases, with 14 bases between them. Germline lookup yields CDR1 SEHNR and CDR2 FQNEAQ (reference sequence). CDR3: CASSPRQRPTDTQYF. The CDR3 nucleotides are TGTGCCAGCAGCCCCCGACAGCGACCCACAGATACGCAGTATTTT.